This record covers a single T cell receptor beta chain. This CDR3 region has 13 residues. Germline lookup yields CDR1 LGHDT and CDR2 YNNKEL (reference sequence). The data were obtained in a study of blood T cells in healthy people across ages. Then a second PCR, running about 7 to 11 cycles, was carried out with a sample-barcoded 5' primer and a J-beta primer mix. TCRdb re-called the 5' RACE reads through MiXCR, storing one row per CDR3 protein. The table includes hundreds of thousands of distinct CDR3 sequences, over 25% detected once. These data were also reused for a study on T cells of mothers and their children. From that second work: For each mother, over 8 million TCR beta CDR3 reads were obtained, and for each child, roughly 2.8 million.

The rearrangement links TRBV3-1 to TRBJ2-5, with TRBD2 as a possible D gene (6 bases). The J call may not be correct, given that the DNA end is closer to TRBJ2-1. The sequence was obtained from a boy between 2 and 15 years old in good health. Sample: blood. The CDR3 is CASSQALANEQFF. The CDR3 coding sequence is TGTGCCAGCAGCCAAGCTCTAGCGAATGAGCAGTTCTTC.